This T cell receptor (beta chain) was identified in a study of PD-1 blockade in classical Hodgkin lymphoma. For the study at large: Patients were infused with nivolumab 3 mg/kg every 2 weeks.

Germline V lookup: CDR1 LNHNV, CDR2 YYDKDF (reference sequence). This CDR3 has 15 residues. V lost 3 bases, J lost 3 bases, and 6 bases stayed unmatched. Libraries were prepared by immunoSEQ multiplex PCR; TCRdb keeps only in-frame clonotypes and omits some of them. This table holds 25,000 to 35,000 clones, over 75% found once. Points on this clone: The antigen is not known.

Overall study findings and caveats: Lower baseline TCR diversity marked trial partial responders and progressors. With CD4+ cells, TCR diversity rose significantly by C4D1, but not with CD8+ cells. Individuals initiating nivolumab under 1 year after ASCT were excluded.

Each of the patients experienced relapse following autologous stem cell transplantation, and their brentuximab vedotin exposure differed. By magnetic negative selection, CD4+ T cells were purified from thawed PBMCs. The clonotype originates from a human donor with classical Hodgkin lymphoma. This specimen was CD4+ T cells from blood, taken at baseline. The rearrangement joins TRBV15 to TRBJ2-5; 8 nucleotides agree with TRBD1. Here the CDR3 DNA reads TGTGCCACCAGCAGGATCCCGACAGGGGAAGAGACCCAGTACTTC. It is translated as CATSRIPTGEETQYF.